This T cell receptor (beta chain) emerged from a study of CD8+CD57+ T cells in acquired aplastic anemia. Study-wide context: When averaged, DNA from sorted CD4+ and CD8+ cells came to 2.5 to 3.5 ug.

The CDR3 is made up of 15 amino acids. V lost 0 bases to trimming and J lost 1 base; unmatched junction nucleotides: 0. Germline V gene lookup returns CDR1 LGHNA and CDR2 YNFKEQ. CD8+CD57+ cell expansion had been shown by flow cytometry in patients chosen for sequencing. This clonotype has only a few counts. Genomic DNA was employed as the template in profiling TCR beta VDJ and CDR3. Each CDR3 protein is one row after TCRdb ran MiXCR on the reads. This table holds fewer than 85,000 distinct CDR3 sequences, approximately 70% found once. The TCR was taken from a human donor with aplastic anemia. Specimen: sorted CD4+, CD8+, or CD8+CD57+ T cells (not recorded which) from PBMCs. The chain combines TRBV4-2 with TRBJ2-5; 9 bases match TRBD2. The CDR3, as DNA: TGTGCCAGCAGCCAAGAGCGGGGGGGCCAAGAGACCCAGTACTTC. Translating gives CASSQERGGQETQYF.